The entry below gives a single TCR beta chain sequence along with its context. This clone's antigen is unknown. Nothing much larger sits one base from this clone, and base qualities are not available. The collaborating institutions used their own protocols to collect whole blood in K2EDTA tubes. For TCRbeta analysis, collaborator samples were shipped as frozen whole blood, as isolated PBMCs, or as DNA extracted from either sample type. The sample belongs to a study of blood T cell repertoires in COVID-19 (TCRdb year 2020). As for the study more broadly: Samples covering the acute and convalescent phases of COVID-19 were provided by collaborators in the United States, Italy and Spain. The material from the prospective study consisted of cDNA or gDNA derived from T cells, B-cell-depleted T cells, or PBMCs. Subjects who had been exposed to COVID-19, were actively infected with it, or had recovered from it provided the deeply sampled blood TCRbeta repertoires that made up the dataset. The repertoires were released in a freely available public database intended as a resource for research on the immune response to SARS-CoV-2. Samples came from the ongoing ImmuneRACE study (first 160 participants) plus 1,254 subjects from 6 global collaborators. Sample metadata almost always included a de-identified subject ID, COVID-19 status, age in years and sex. Where available, HLA class I and class II types were obtained from metadata supplied by the sample provider rather than from assay-based typing. The research as a whole found: The quantity of clinical and demographic metadata differed by source and by participant and was supplied without curation.

TCRbeta CDR3 regions were amplified from genomic DNA by means of the immunoSEQ Assay, a bias-controlled multiplex PCR. The paper's processing steps were these. Nucleated cell counts per sample were estimated from amplification of reference gene primers within the assay. Sequence reads were collapsed and filtered to measure the absolute abundance of every unique TCRbeta CDR3 rearrangement. Productive Simpson clonality was computed per sample as the square root of Simpson's diversity index over productive rearrangements. The table comes from immuneACCESS by way of TCRdb, which keeps in-frame sequences with V and J called. Part of the clones is missing from these tables; in studies checked, under half for an unresolved V gene and the rest for unknown reasons. That table supplies the V and J calls and clone size; D and trimming were determined from the DNA. The sample yields under 80,000 clones; 88% were counted once. Under 1.5% of the sample comes from the top ten.

Based on the germline V gene, the CDR1 and CDR2 sequences are KGHSY and FQNENV. The V end loses 3 bases and the J end loses 7 bases, and a stretch of 10 bases separates them. The CDR3 starts with the cysteine, ends with the phenylalanine, and has 13 residues. Only the CDR3 region is kept as DNA, spanning 39 bases read in frame from base 1. The TCR comes from a human donor in a cohort sampled during active COVID-19. This chain is built from TRBV16 and TRBJ2-1, with a weak D call of TRBD1 (6 bases match). The sample comprised peripheral blood. The nucleotide sequence reads as follows: TGTGCCAGCAGCCACTACAGGGCGAATGAGCAGTTCTTC. Protein translation: CASSHYRANEQFF.